The sequence of this T cell receptor beta chain was determined in a study of T cell changes during pregnancy in multiple sclerosis. Produced via immunoSEQ multiplex PCR; TCRdb's table is partial and in-frame only. The sample shows around 70,000 clones, approximately 91% of them seen only once. This CDR3 spans 16 amino acids. Per germline, CDR1 MNHNY and CDR2 SVGAGI (reference sequence). V shed 3 bases, J shed 2 bases, and the junction held 7 bases outside the gene matches. This sample comprised peripheral blood, obtained in the third trimester of pregnancy. This chain joins TRBV6-6 and TRBJ2-3; the match to TRBD2 covers 8 bases. The TCR comes from a female donor with multiple sclerosis, enrolled in a pregnancy study. The CDR3 bases are TGTGCCAGCAGTTATCCTCGGGGGGGCACCACAGATACGCAGTATTTT. Encoded protein: CASSYPRGGTTDTQYF.